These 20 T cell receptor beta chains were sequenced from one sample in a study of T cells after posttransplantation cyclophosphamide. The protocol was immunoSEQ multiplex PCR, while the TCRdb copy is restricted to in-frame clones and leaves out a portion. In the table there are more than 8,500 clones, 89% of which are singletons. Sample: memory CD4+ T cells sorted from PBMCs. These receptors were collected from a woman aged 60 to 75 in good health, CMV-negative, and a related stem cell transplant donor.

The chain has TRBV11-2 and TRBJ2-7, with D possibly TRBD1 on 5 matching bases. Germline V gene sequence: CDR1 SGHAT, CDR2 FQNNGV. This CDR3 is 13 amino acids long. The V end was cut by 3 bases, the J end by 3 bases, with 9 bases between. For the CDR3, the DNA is TGTGCCAGCAGCTTTACAGGAAACTACGAGCAGTACTTC. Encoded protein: CASSFTGNYEQYF.

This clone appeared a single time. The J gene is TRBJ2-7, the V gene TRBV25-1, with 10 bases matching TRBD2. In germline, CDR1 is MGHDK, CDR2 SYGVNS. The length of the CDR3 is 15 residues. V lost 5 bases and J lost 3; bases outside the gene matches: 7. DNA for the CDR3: TGTGCCAGCAGTCGTATAGCGGGGGGAATCTACGAGCAGTACGTC. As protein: CASSRIAGGIYEQYV.

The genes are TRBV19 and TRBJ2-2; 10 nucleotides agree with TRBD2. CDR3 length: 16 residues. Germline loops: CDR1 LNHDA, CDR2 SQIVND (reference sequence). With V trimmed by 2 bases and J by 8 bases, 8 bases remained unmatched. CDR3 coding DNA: TGTGCCAGTAGTATAAAGGCTAGCGGGAGTAGGGGGGAGCTGTTTTTT. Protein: CASSIKASGSRGELFF. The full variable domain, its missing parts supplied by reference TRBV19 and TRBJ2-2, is DGGITQSPKYLFRKEGQNVTLSCEQNLNHDAMYWYRQDPGQGLRLIYYSQIVNDFQKGDIAEGYSVSREKKESFPLTVTSAQKNPTAFYLCASSIKASGSRGELFFGEGSRLTVL.

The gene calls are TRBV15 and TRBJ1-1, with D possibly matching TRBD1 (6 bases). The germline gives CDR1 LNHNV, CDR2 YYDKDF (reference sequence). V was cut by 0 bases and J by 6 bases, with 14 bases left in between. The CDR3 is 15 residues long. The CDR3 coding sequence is TGTGCCACCAGCAGAGATATGGGACACCTGGCTGAAGCTTTCTTT. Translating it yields CATSRDMGHLAEAFF.

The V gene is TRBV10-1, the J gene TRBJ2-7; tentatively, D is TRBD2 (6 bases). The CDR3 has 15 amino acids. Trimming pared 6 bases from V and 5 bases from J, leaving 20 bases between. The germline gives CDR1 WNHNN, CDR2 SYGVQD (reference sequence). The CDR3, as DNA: TGCGCCAGCAGCCCGGGCTGGGGCAGGAGGGACGAGCAGTACGTC. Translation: CASSPGWGRRDEQYV.

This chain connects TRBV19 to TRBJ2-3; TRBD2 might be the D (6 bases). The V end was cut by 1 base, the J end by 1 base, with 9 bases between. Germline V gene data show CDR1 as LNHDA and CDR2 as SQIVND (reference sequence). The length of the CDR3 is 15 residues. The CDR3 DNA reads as TGTGCCAGTAGTATAGCCGGCGGGGGCACAGATACGCAGTATTTT. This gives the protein CASSIAGGGTDTQYF.

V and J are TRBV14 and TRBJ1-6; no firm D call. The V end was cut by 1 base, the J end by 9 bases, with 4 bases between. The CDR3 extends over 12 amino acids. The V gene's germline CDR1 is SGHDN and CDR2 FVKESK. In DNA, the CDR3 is TGTGCCAGCAGCCAAGCAGTTTCACCCCTCCACTTT. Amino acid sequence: CASSQAVSPLHF.

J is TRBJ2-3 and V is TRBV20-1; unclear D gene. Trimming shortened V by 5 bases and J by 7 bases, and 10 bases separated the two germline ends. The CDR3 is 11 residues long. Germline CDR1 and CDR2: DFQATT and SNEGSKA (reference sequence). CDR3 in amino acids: CSAATTYTQYF. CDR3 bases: TGCAGTGCTGCCACAACCTATACGCAGTATTTT.

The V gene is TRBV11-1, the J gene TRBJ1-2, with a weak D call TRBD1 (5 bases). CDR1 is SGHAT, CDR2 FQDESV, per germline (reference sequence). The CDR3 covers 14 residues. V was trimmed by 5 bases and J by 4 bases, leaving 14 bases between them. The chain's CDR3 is CASSPNRIGYGYTF. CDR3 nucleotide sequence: TGTGCCAGCAGCCCTAACAGGATCGGCTATGGCTACACCTTC.

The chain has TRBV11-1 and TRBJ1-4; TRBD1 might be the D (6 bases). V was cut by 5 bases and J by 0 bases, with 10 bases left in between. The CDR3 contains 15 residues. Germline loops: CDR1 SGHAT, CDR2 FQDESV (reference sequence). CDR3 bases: TGTGCCAGCAGCGCGGACAGTTCAACTAATGAAAAACTGTTTTTT. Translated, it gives CASSADSSTNEKLFF.

Written as DNA, the CDR3 is TGTGCCAGCAGTGTTTCTAGCGGGGGGGCTTGGAATGAGCAGTTCTTC. The encoded protein is CASSVSSGGAWNEQFF. The rearrangement links TRBV28 to TRBJ2-1; 12 bases line up with TRBD2. The ends lost 5 bases at V and 7 bases at J; junction bases unmatched: 9. This CDR3 is 16 amino acids long. The germline V gene has CDR1 MDHEN and CDR2 SYDVKM.

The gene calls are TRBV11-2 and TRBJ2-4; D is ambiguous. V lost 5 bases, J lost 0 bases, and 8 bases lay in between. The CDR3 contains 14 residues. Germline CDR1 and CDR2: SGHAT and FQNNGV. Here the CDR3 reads CASSLRVAKNIQYF. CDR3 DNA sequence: TGTGCCAGCAGCCTCCGAGTAGCCAAAAACATTCAGTACTTC.

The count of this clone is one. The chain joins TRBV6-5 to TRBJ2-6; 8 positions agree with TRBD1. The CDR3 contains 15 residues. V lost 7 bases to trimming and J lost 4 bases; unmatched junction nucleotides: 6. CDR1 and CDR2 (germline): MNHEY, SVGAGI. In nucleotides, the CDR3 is TGTGCCAGCACTGCCAGGGGGCGAGGGGCCAACGTCCTGACTTTC. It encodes CASTARGRGANVLTF.

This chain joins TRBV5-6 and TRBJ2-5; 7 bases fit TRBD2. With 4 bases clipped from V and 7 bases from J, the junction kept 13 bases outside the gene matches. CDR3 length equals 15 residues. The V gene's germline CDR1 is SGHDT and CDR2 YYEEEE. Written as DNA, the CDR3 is TGTGCCAGCAGCCCCCGGAAGCGGGGCTTGGGGACCCAGTACTTC. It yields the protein CASSPRKRGLGTQYF.

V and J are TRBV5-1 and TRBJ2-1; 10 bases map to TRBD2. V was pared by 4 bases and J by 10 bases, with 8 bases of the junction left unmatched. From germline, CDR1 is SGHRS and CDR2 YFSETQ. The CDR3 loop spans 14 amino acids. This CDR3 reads CASSDPSGGIEQFF. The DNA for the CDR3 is TGCGCCAGCAGCGACCCTAGCGGGGGAATAGAGCAGTTCTTC.

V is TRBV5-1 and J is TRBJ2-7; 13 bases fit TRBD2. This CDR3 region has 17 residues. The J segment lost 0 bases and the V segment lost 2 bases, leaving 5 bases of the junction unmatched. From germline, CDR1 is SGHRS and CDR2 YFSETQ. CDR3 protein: CASSFGGTSGVSYEQYF. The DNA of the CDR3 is TGCGCCAGCAGCTTCGGGGGGACTAGCGGGGTCTCCTACGAGCAGTACTTC.

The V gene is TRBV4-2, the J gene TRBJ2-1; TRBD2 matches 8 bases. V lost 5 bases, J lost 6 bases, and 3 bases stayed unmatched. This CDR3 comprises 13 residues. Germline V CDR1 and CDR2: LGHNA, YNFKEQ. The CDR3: CASSASGSNEQFF. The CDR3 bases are TGTGCCAGCAGCGCCAGCGGGAGCAATGAGCAGTTCTTC.

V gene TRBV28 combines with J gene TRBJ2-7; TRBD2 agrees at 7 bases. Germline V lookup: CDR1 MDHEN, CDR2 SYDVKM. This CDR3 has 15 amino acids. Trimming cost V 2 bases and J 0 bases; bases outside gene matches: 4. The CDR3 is CASSLTGGGSYEQYF. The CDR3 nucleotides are TGTGCCAGCAGTTTAACGGGGGGAGGCTCCTACGAGCAGTACTTC.

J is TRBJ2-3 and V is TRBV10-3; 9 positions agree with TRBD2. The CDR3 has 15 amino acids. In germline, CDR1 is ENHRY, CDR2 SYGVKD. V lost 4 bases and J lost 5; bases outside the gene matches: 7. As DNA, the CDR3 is TGTGCCATCAGTGCGGGGCGGGAGGGGGAAGATACGCAGTATTTT. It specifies CAISAGREGEDTQYF.

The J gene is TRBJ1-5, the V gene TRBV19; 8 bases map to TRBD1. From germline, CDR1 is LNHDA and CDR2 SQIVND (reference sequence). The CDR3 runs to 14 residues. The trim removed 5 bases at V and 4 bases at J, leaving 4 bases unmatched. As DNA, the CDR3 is TGTGCCAGTAGTCAGGGGGCAGGGAATCAGCCCCAGCATTTT. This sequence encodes CASSQGAGNQPQHF.